Below, 13 T cell receptor beta chains from the same sample are listed, as sequenced in a study of OX40 agonist ivuxolimab in advanced cancers. Measured with immunoSEQ multiplex PCR; TCRdb has only the in-frame clones, and not every one. The data hold about 44,000 clones, with about nine tenths observed a single time. Specimen: CD4+ or CD8+ T cells sorted from blood, collected in a trial of the OX40 agonist ivuxolimab. These receptors were collected from an adult with an advanced solid tumor such as melanoma, head and neck, liver or kidney cancer.

Regarding this clone: One junction end does not reproduce the germline sequence, and a read error may be involved. The V call is TRBV4-1, the J call TRBJ2-1; 9 bases match TRBD1. The CDR3 covers 17 residues. Germline V gene sequence: CDR1 MGHRA, CDR2 YSYEKL. CDR3 nucleotides: TGCGCCAGCAGCCTACCGGGTGGGGCGGACAGGGGTAACGAGCAGCTCTTC. This encodes CASSLPGGADRGNEQLF.

The chain carries TRBV7-9 and TRBJ2-5, with D unclear. This CDR3 has 14 residues. The V gene lost 4 bases and the J gene lost 5 bases, with 14 bases spanning the gap. Germline lookup yields CDR1 SEHNR and CDR2 FQNEAQ (reference sequence). The CDR3 DNA sequence: TGTGCCAGCAGCTCCCAGATGGGTTGGGAGACCCAGTACTTC. As protein: CASSSQMGWETQYF.

V usage is TRBV4-3 and J usage is TRBJ2-7; D ambiguous. Trimming removed 0 bases from V and 2 bases from J, with 11 bases in between. The CDR3 is 15 residues long. Per germline, CDR1 LGHNA and CDR2 YSLEER. CDR3 coding DNA: TGCGCCAGCAGCCAAGATCTCGTGGGCCCCTACGAGCAGTACTTC. Its translation: CASSQDLVGPYEQYF.

This clone was seen just once. This sequence joins TRBV27 and TRBJ2-2; unclear D gene. Per germline, CDR1 MNHEY and CDR2 SMNVEV (reference sequence). The CDR3 extends over 14 amino acids. V lost 3 bases, J lost 7 bases, and 12 bases lay in between. CDR3 nucleotide sequence: TGTGCCAGCAGTTTTTTTGGGCCGAGCGGGGAGCTGTTTTTT. This codes for CASSFFGPSGELFF.

The chain has TRBV9 and TRBJ2-2; possibly TRBD2 for D (6 bases). Looked up from germline, CDR1 is SGDLS and CDR2 is YYNGEE. The V end was cut by 3 bases, the J end by 6 bases, with 12 bases between. CDR3 size: 14 residues. In nucleotides, the CDR3 is TGTGCCAGCAGCGCCGAGGAGGGGCCCGGGGAGCTGTTTTTT. Translated, it gives CASSAEEGPGELFF.

This chain links TRBV13 with TRBJ1-1; a weak D match, TRBD1 (6 bases). V was cut by 1 base and J by 2 bases, with 8 bases left in between. The length of the CDR3 is 14 residues. CDR1 is PRHDT and CDR2 is FYEKMQ in the germline V gene (reference sequence). The CDR3 here is CASSLAGANTEAFF. In DNA, the CDR3 is TGTGCCAGCAGCTTAGCGGGGGCTAACACTGAAGCTTTCTTT. Full variable domain (rest looked up from reference TRBV13 and TRBJ1-1): AAGVIQSPRHLIKEKRETATLKCYPIPRHDTVYWYQQGPGQDPQFLISFYEKMQSDKGSIPDRFSAQQFSDYHSELNMSSLELGDSALYFCASSLAGANTEAFFGQGTRLTVV.

This clone was found a few times. V and J are TRBV5-1 and TRBJ2-7, with 8 bases lining up with TRBD1. Trimming removed 3 bases from V and 6 bases from J; junction bases left unmatched: 2. The CDR3 has 12 amino acids. The germline V gene has CDR1 SGHRS and CDR2 YFSETQ. The DNA of the CDR3 is TGCGCCAGCAGCTCGGACAGGGCCGAGCAGTACTTC. The encoded protein is CASSSDRAEQYF.

This sequence joins TRBV11-2 and TRBJ2-3, with no clear D. CDR1 is SGHAT, CDR2 FQNNGV, per germline. V gave up 1 base and J gave up 0 bases, with 11 bases separating them. The CDR3 has 16 amino acids. DNA of the CDR3: TGTGCCAGCAGCTTAGCAGGCGGATTCAGCACAGATACGCAGTATTTT. Residues: CASSLAGGFSTDTQYF.

This chain connects TRBV27 to TRBJ2-1, with D tentatively TRBD2 (6 bases). CDR1 is MNHEY, CDR2 SMNVEV, per germline (reference sequence). Trimming left V 3 bases short and J 8 bases short, with 8 bases between. The CDR3 length is 12 residues. The CDR3 sequence: CASSFWGDEQFF. For the CDR3, the DNA is TGTGCCAGCAGTTTTTGGGGGGATGAGCAGTTCTTC.

Here the CDR3 DNA reads TGTGCCTGGAACCTAGCGGGAGGGTCCACAGATACGCAGTATTTT. It translates to CAWNLAGGSTDTQYF. V gene TRBV30 combines with J gene TRBJ2-3, with 12 bases aligning to TRBD2. The trim removed 4 bases at V and 2 bases at J, leaving 4 bases unmatched. CDR3 length: 15 amino acids. Germline CDR1 and CDR2: GTSNPN and SVGIG (reference sequence).

The rearrangement uses TRBV6-5 and TRBJ2-1, with D possibly being TRBD2 (5 bases). V lost 2 bases to trimming and J lost 8 bases, with 16 bases between them. The CDR3 totals 15 residues. CDR1 and CDR2 (germline): MNHEY, SVGAGI. CDR3 DNA sequence: TGTGCCAGCAGTTACGCGTCAGGAGGTATCGATGAGCAGTTCTTC. Its translation: CASSYASGGIDEQFF.

V is TRBV4-1 and J is TRBJ2-1, with 12 bases aligning to TRBD2. The germline V gene has CDR1 MGHRA and CDR2 YSYEKL. The CDR3 length is 13 residues. The V gene end was trimmed by 4 bases and the J gene end by 10 bases; junction bases not matched to a gene: 2. Here the CDR3 DNA reads TGCGCCAGCAGCCCCGGGACTAGCGGGGAGCAGTTCTTC. Residues: CASSPGTSGEQFF.

This chain uses TRBV19 with TRBJ2-3; 8 bases are shared with TRBD1. The trim removed 5 bases at V and 3 bases at J, leaving 4 bases unmatched. Germline CDR1 and CDR2: LNHDA and SQIVND (reference sequence). This CDR3 region has 14 residues. This chain's CDR3 is CASSPGGWTDTQYF. CDR3 sequence (DNA): TGTGCCAGTAGTCCAGGGGGCTGGACAGATACGCAGTATTTT.